One sample yielded the 2 T cell receptor beta chains listed below, sequenced in a study of T-cell memory formation after mild COVID-19. TCRdb independently ran MiXCR on the 5' RACE reads; one entry per CDR3 protein. The sample yields 140,000 or so distinct CDR3 sequences, about 19% seen once. Input material: PBMCs or a T cell subset sorted from them (not recorded which). The receptors stem from an adult woman who had mild COVID-19 (a few samples of this study predate the infection). Cell type and time point are not known.

This clonotype occurred a few times. V is TRBV29-1 and J is TRBJ2-7; D might be TRBD1 or TRBD2, each matching 6 bases. The CDR3 is made up of 14 amino acids. Germline V gene lookup returns CDR1 SQVTM and CDR2 ANQGSEA. V lost 7 bases to trimming and J lost 3 bases, with 19 bases between them. CDR3 coding DNA: TGCAGCGCCGGGGGCGGCGGACCACGCTACGAGCAGTACTTC. This gives the protein CSAGGGGPRYEQYF.

As concerns this clonotype: The conserved final phenylalanine or tryptophan is absent from the CDR3, which likely points to a read error. The J gene is TRBJ2-7, the V gene TRBV3-1; D is unresolved. The V end was cut by 3 bases, the J end by 3 bases, with 6 bases between. The CDR3 extends over 12 amino acids. Germline values: CDR1 LGHDT, CDR2 YNNKEL (reference sequence). The CDR3 loop reads CASSQRYYEQYY. The CDR3 DNA reads TGTGCCAGCAGCCAGAGGTACTACGAGCAGTACTAC.